The entry below gives a single T cell receptor (beta chain) sequence along with its context. These data belong to a study of blood T cell repertoires in COVID-19. Study-wide background: T cells, B-cell-depleted T cells, or PBMCs supplied cDNA or gDNA.

Germline CDR1 is SQVTM and CDR2 is ANQGSEA. Trimming removed 4 bases from V and 2 bases from J, with 6 bases in between. The length of the CDR3 is 13 residues. Original processing notes: Amplification of reference gene primers was used by the study to estimate nucleated cell counts. Only in-frame clones appear in the TCRdb table, and some are missing; sequencing was by immunoSEQ multiplex PCR. V and J calls and clone size are copied from that table; D and trimming were computed from the DNA. The repertoire includes approximately 150,000 clones, 60% to 85% of them detected once, and 7% to 10% sits in the top ten.

The rearrangement uses TRBV29-1 and TRBJ1-6, with D hard to call. Sequenced: peripheral blood. This clonotype was obtained from a woman in her sixties or seventies with COVID-19, enrolled during active disease. CDR3 sequence reads: CSVGQAYNSPLHF. The CDR3, as DNA: TGCAGCGTTGGACAAGCCTATAATTCACCCCTCCACTTT.